The source of this TCR beta chain is a study of blood T cell repertoires in COVID-19. As for the study in general: Sites in the United States, Italy and Spain provided acute and convalescent COVID-19 samples. Nucleic acid was either cDNA or gDNA, and it came from T cells, B-cell-depleted T cells, or PBMCs.

This clone showed up just once. Enrollment of patients from Seattle took place during active infection, with longitudinal follow-up. Germline CDR1 reads SGDLS; CDR2 reads YYNGEE. The CDR3 consists of 15 residues. The V gene end was trimmed by 0 bases and the J gene end by 4 bases; junction bases not matched to a gene: 4. Under the authors' procedure: Using reference gene primer amplification, nucleated cell counts were estimated. This table comes from immunoSEQ multiplex PCR, and its TCRdb copy is limited to in-frame clones, with some not included. D and trimming come from the DNA, and the V and J calls and clone size come from that table. Of tens of thousands of clones in the sample, 80% to 90% are singletons; the top ten hold roughly 3.7%.

Material for sequencing was peripheral blood. The TCR originated in a man aged 40-49 years with COVID-19, enrolled during active disease. V and J are TRBV9 and TRBJ2-1, with 7 nucleotides matching TRBD2. CDR3 protein: CASSVGASGYNEQFF. The DNA of the CDR3 is TGTGCCAGCAGCGTAGGGGCTAGCGGATACAATGAGCAGTTCTTC.